These 6 T cell receptor beta chains were all obtained from the same sample, sequenced in a study of CD8+ T cells in alopecia areata. RNA extraction and reverse transcription yielded cDNA as sequencing template. TCRdb keeps only in-frame clones here, not all; method: immunoSEQ multiplex PCR. The sample consists of 120,000 to 150,000 clones, about 87% of them appearing once. This material consisted of CD8+ T cells sorted from blood, taken at week 0. These TCRs come from a human donor with alopecia areata.

The chain has TRBV6-5 and TRBJ2-3; D perhaps matches TRBD1 (5 bases). The CDR3 has 15 amino acids. The germline V and J ends were trimmed by 4 bases and 3 bases, with 14 bases remaining between them. Germline values: CDR1 MNHEY, CDR2 SVGAGI. The CDR3 sequence: CASSWTERGTDTQYF. CDR3 nucleotide sequence: TGTGCCAGCAGTTGGACGGAAAGGGGAACAGATACGCAGTATTTT.

This clone was seen a few times. The chain couples TRBV27 to TRBJ1-4; maybe TRBD1 (5 bases). This CDR3 has 12 amino acids. V dropped 9 bases and J dropped 6 bases, with 11 bases sitting between them. CDR1 and CDR2 from the germline V gene are MNHEY and SMNVEV (reference sequence). The CDR3 nucleotides are TGTGCCAGAAAACTCAGGGATGAAAAACTGTTTTTT. Translation: CARKLRDEKLFF.

This clone was observed a single time. CDR3 DNA sequence: TGTGCCAGCAGTGACCGATCGGCCCCGGGGAATCAGCCCCAGCATTTT. Translation: CASSDRSAPGNQPQHF. The rearrangement links TRBV25-1 to TRBJ1-5; D is unclear. CDR3 length equals 16 residues. V was trimmed by 3 bases and J by 4 bases, leaving 16 bases between them. Germline V gene data show CDR1 as MGHDK and CDR2 as SYGVNS.

The J gene is TRBJ2-1, the V gene TRBV7-9, with D possibly called TRBD1 or TRBD2 (5 bases each). CDR3 length equals 14 residues. Trimming took 1 base from V and 6 from J, leaving 10 bases between them. Germline V gene data show CDR1 as SEHNR and CDR2 as FQNEAQ (reference sequence). CDR3 DNA: TGTGCCAGCAGCTTAGGAGGGACGCGCAATGAGCAGTTCTTC. As protein: CASSLGGTRNEQFF.

This rearrangement joins TRBV9 to TRBJ2-2; the D is unclear. The V gene's germline CDR1 is SGDLS and CDR2 YYNGEE. Between the trimmed V and J ends, which lost 1 base and 9 bases, there was a span of 7 bases. CDR3 length: 12 amino acids. The CDR3 is CASSVSSRELFF. The CDR3 DNA reads as TGTGCCAGCAGCGTATCCTCTAGGGAGCTGTTTTTT.

The sample holds one count of this clone. V usage is TRBV27 and J usage is TRBJ2-7; tentative D call: TRBD1 (6 bases). CDR3 size: 13 residues. V lost 6 bases to trimming and J lost 2 bases, with 11 bases between them. In germline, CDR1 is MNHEY, CDR2 SMNVEV (reference sequence). The CDR3 spells CASRVPGAYEQYF. The DNA of the CDR3 is TGTGCCAGCAGAGTTCCAGGGGCCTACGAGCAGTACTTC.